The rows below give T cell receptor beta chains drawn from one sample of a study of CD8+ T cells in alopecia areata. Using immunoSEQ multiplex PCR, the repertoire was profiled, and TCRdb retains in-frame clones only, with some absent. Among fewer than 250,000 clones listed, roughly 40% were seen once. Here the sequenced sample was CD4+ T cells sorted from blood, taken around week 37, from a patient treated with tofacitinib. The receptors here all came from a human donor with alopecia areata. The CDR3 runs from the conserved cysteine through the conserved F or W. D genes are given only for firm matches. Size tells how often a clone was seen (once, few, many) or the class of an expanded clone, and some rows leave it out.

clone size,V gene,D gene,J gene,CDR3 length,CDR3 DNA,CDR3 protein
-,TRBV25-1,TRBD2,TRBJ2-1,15,TGTGCCAGCAGATCGACTAGCGGGAGGTACAATGAGCAGTTCTTC,CASRSTSGRYNEQFF
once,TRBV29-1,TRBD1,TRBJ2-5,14,TGCAGCGACCGCGGGACAGGGAGATCGGAGACCCAGTACTTC,CSDRGTGRSETQYF
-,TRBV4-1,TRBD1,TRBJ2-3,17,TGCGCCAGCAGCCTTCCTACGAGACAGGGGGGCACAGATACGCAGTATTTT,CASSLPTRQGGTDTQYF
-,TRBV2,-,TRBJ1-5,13,TGTGCCAGCAGTCGGACCCTGGATCAGCCCCAGCATTTT,CASSRTLDQPQHF
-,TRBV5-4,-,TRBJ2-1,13,TGTGCCAGCAGCTTGACCACTCAGGCCGAGCAGTTCTTC,CASSLTTQAEQFF
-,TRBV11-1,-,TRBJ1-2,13,TGTGCCAGCAGCTTCTCAGGGGTTGATGGCTACACCTTC,CASSFSGVDGYTF
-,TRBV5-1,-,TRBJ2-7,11,TGCGCCAGCAGGGCCTCCTACGAGCAGTACTTC,CASRASYEQYF
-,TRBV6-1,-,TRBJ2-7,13,TGTGCCAGCAGTGAGTGGGGACCCTACGAGCAGTACTTC,CASSEWGPYEQYF
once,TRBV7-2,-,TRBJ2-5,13,TGTGCCAGCAGCTTACGGGTCCAAGAGACCCAGTACTTC,CASSLRVQETQYF
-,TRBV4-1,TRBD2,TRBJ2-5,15,TGCGCCAGCAGCCAAGGACTAGCGTCTCAAGAGACCCAGTACTTC,CASSQGLASQETQYF
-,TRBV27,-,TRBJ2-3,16,TGTGCCAGCAGTTTAGGGAGCGGAGAGGGGACAGATACGCAGTATTTT,CASSLGSGEGTDTQYF
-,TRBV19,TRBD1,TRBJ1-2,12,TGTGCCAGTAGTGGCCGAACAGGGGCCCTCCTATTC,CASSGRTGALLF
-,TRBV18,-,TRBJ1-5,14,TGTGCCAGCTCACCTGGGACACACAATCAGCCCCAGCATTTT,CASSPGTHNQPQHF
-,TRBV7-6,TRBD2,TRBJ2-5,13,TGTGCCAGCACGGGACTAGCGAGAGAGACCCAGTACTTC,CASTGLARETQYF
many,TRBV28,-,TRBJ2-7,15,TGTGCCAGCAGTTTAAGCCCGAGGAGCTCCTACGAGCAGTACTTC,CASSLSPRSSYEQYF
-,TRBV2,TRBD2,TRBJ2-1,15,TGTGCCAGCGCCGGGACTAGCGGGGACACCAATGAGCAGTTCTTC,CASAGTSGDTNEQFF
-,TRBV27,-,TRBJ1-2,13,TGTGCCAGCAGTTCAGACAGACGTTACGGCTACACCTTC,CASSSDRRYGYTF
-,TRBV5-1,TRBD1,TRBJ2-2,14,TGCGCCAGCAGCCCAGGGGGCCGTCCCGGGGAGCTGTTTTTT,CASSPGGRPGELFF
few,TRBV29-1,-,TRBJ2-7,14,TGCAGCGTTGGGCCCAGCGGAATTATCTACGAGCAGTACTTC,CSVGPSGIIYEQYF
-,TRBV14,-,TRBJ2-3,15,TGTGCCAGCAGCCCTACAACAGTTTCGACAGATACGCAGTATTTT,CASSPTTVSTDTQYF
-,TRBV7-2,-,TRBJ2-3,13,TGTGCCAGCAACATCATGGGTACAGATACGCAGTATTTT,CASNIMGTDTQYF
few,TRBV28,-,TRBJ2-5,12,TGTGCCAGCACATCGAGGGACCATGCCCAGTACTTC,CASTSRDHAQYF
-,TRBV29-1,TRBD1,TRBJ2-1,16,TGCAGCGTTGATCTTACGGGACAGATAGGATACAATGAGCAGTTCTTC,CSVDLTGQIGYNEQFF
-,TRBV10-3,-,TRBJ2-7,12,TGTGCCATGGGTGGAATTTCCTACGAGCAGTACTTC,CAMGGISYEQYF
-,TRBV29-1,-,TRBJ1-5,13,TGCAGCGTCGCACAGAGACCAGGGCAGCCCCAGCATTTT,CSVAQRPGQPQHF
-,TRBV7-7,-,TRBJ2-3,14,TGTGCCAGCAGCTTAAGTCCAGCTAATATAGAGCAGTATTTT,CASSLSPANIEQYF
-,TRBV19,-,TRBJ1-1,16,TGTGCCAGTATCCTCGGGACCGGGACGCGGAACACTGAAGCTTTCTTT,CASILGTGTRNTEAFF
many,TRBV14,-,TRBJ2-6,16,TGTGCCAGCAGTCCCCAACGGTTCTCTGGGGCCAACGTCCTGACTTTC,CASSPQRFSGANVLTF
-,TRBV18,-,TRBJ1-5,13,TGTGCCAGCTCACCGGGCAGGGTACAGCCCCAGCATTTT,CASSPGRVQPQHF
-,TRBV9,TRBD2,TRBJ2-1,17,TGTGCCAGCAGCGTAGGGCTAGCGGGAGGTTCAGTTAATGAGCAGTTCTTC,CASSVGLAGGSVNEQFF
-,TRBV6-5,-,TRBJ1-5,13,TGTGCCAGCCAAAGGGGAGATGGGCAGCCCCAGCATTTT,CASQRGDGQPQHF
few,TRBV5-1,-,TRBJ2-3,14,TGCGCCACCCATCCCGGAGGGCGCACAGATACGCAGTATTTT,CATHPGGRTDTQYF
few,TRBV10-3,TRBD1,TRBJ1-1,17,TGTGCCATCAGTGAGCCCCCCGGGACAGGGTTGAACACTGAAGCTTTCTTT,CAISEPPGTGLNTEAFF
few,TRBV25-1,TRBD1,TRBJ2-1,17,TGTGCCAGCAGAGGGGGACAGGTCCTAAGCTCCTACAATGAGCAGTTCTTC,CASRGGQVLSSYNEQFF
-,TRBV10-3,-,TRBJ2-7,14,TGTGCCATCAAGGGTGGCGGTTTCTCCTACGAGCAGTACTTC,CAIKGGGFSYEQYF
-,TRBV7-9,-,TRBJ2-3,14,TGTGCCAGCAGCGAATGGGGGAGCACAGATACGCAGTATTTT,CASSEWGSTDTQYF
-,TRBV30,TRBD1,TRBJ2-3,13,TGTGCCTGGAGAGGGACAGGGCCCGATACGCAGTATTTT,CAWRGTGPDTQYF
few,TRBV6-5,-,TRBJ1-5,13,TGTGCCAGCAGTAGGAGTTTAGAGGAGCCCCAGCATTTT,CASSRSLEEPQHF
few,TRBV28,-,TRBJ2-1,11,TGTGCCAGCAGTTTTTACAATGAGCAGTTCTTC,CASSFYNEQFF
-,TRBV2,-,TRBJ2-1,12,TGTGCCAGCAGGGGTGACACCAATGAGCAGTTCTTC,CASRGDTNEQFF
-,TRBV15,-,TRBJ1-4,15,TGTGCCACCAGCAGAAGACAGAGCAGTAATGAAAAACTGTTTTTT,CATSRRQSSNEKLFF
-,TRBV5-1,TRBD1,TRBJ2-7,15,TGCGCCAGCAGTCGTACAGGGGGCGAAAGGGACGAGCAGTACTTC,CASSRTGGERDEQYF
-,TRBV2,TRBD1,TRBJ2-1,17,TGTGCCAGCAGTGGATTTGGCAGGACAGGGTCCTCCAATGAGCAGTTCTTC,CASSGFGRTGSSNEQFF
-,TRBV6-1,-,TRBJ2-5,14,TGTGCCAGCAGTGAACGGAGGGGGCGGGAGACCCAGTACTTC,CASSERRGRETQYF
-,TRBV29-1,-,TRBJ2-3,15,TGCAGCTCCTCCTCCGGGACGGTAGGGACAGATACGCAGTATTTT,CSSSSGTVGTDTQYF
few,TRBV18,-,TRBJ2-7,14,TGTGCCAGCTCACCGCCGGGAGCCCTCTACGAGCAGTACTTC,CASSPPGALYEQYF
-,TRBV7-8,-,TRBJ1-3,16,TGTGCCAGCAGCCCCCAGGGCAATGCAGCTGGAAACACCATATATTTT,CASSPQGNAAGNTIYF
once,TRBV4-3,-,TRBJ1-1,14,TGCGCCAGCAGGGGACGGACCGTGAACACTGAAGCTTTCTTT,CASRGRTVNTEAFF